These 16 T cell receptor beta chains were sequenced from one sample in a study of blood T cell repertoires in COVID-19. Assay: immunoSEQ multiplex PCR; the TCRdb copy retains only in-frame clones and omits some. Of a few hundred thousand clones in the sample, 80% to 90% were seen once. Sequences were obtained from peripheral blood. The origin of the receptors is an elderly woman with active or convalescent COVID-19.

This clone was counted a single time. The J gene is TRBJ2-7, the V gene TRBV6-2 or TRBV6-3; D is undetermined. This CDR3 is built from 12 residues. Trimming removed 0 bases from V and 7 bases from J, with 7 bases in between. Germline V gives CDR1 MNHEY, CDR2 SVGEGT. CDR3 protein: CASSYSWAEQYF. CDR3 in DNA: TGTGCCAGCAGTTACTCCTGGGCAGAGCAGTACTTC.

The V call is TRBV6-1, the J call TRBJ1-1; no firm D call. Germline values: CDR1 MNHNS, CDR2 SASEGT. The CDR3 length is 11 residues. The V end lost 8 bases, the J end lost 11 bases, and 15 bases lay between the germline ends. The CDR3 bases are TGTGCCAGCGTCTTCGGTGCTGCGGCTTTCTTT. It yields the protein CASVFGAAAFF.

A single count supports this clone. The chain is built from TRBV7-7 and TRBJ2-5, with 8 bases matching TRBD2. The V and J ends lost 5 bases and 2 bases, in that order; junction bases with no gene match: 10. Germline CDR1 is SSHAT and CDR2 is FNYEAQ (reference sequence). The CDR3 extends over 16 amino acids. The CDR3 coding sequence is TGTGCCAGCAGCCCTTCACTAGCGGTACTTCAAGAGACCCAGTACTTC. Its translation is CASSPSLAVLQETQYF.

The chain uses TRBV7-3 and TRBJ2-1; a weak D match, TRBD2 (6 bases). Germline V lookup: CDR1 SGHTA, CDR2 FQGTGA. The length of the CDR3 is 17 residues. V lost 0 bases to trimming and J lost 6 bases, with 18 bases between them. The CDR3 here is CASSLTGVRDAGNEQFF. CDR3 sequence (DNA): TGTGCCAGCAGCTTAACGGGGGTGCGGGATGCGGGCAATGAGCAGTTCTTC.

This clone appeared a single time. The chain is built from TRBV9 and TRBJ2-2; 14 bases are shared with TRBD2. Germline assignment: CDR1 SGDLS and CDR2 YYNGEE. The CDR3 has 18 residues. After removal of 0 bases from V and 3 bases from J, the junction contained 4 bases not matched to a gene. The CDR3 bases are TGTGCCAGCAGCGTAGGACTAGCGGGAGGGCTTTACACCGGGGAGCTGTTTTTT. Its protein is CASSVGLAGGLYTGELFF.

V gene TRBV5-4 combines with J gene TRBJ2-5, with 7 bases matching TRBD2. CDR1 and CDR2 from the germline V gene are SGHNT and YYREEE (reference sequence). Trimming took 5 bases from V and 2 from J; bases not matched to a gene: 12. This CDR3 has 16 residues. The CDR3: CASRFGSGANQETQYF. The CDR3 bases are TGTGCCAGCAGGTTCGGCAGCGGGGCTAATCAAGAGACCCAGTACTTC.

The chain recombines TRBV2 with TRBJ1-2; TRBD1 matches 10 bases. The J segment lost 5 bases and the V segment lost 9 bases, leaving 6 bases of the junction unmatched. CDR3 size: 13 residues. Looked up from germline, CDR1 is SNHLY and CDR2 is FYNNEI. The CDR3 protein is CASSGQGVYGYTF. The CDR3 DNA sequence: TGTGCCAGTTCCGGACAGGGGGTATATGGCTACACCTTC.

This chain uses TRBV6-1 with TRBJ2-2; D not certain. This CDR3 comprises 13 residues. Germline CDR1 MNHNS, CDR2 SASEGT. V dropped 3 bases and J dropped 7 bases, with 9 bases sitting between them. Here the CDR3 DNA reads TGTGCCAGCAGTGATCAGATCCGCGGGGAGCTGTTTTTT. Its translation: CASSDQIRGELFF.

This chain uses TRBV11-3 with TRBJ2-3; D remains unclear. The length of the CDR3 is 14 residues. Trimming left V 0 bases short and J 3 bases short, with 7 bases between. Germline V gene sequence: CDR1 SGHNT, CDR2 YENEEA. The CDR3 reads CASSLDGGTDTQYF. CDR3 DNA: TGTGCCAGCAGCTTAGACGGTGGTACAGATACGCAGTATTTT.

V gene TRBV15 combines with J gene TRBJ1-5; D gene uncertain. CDR3 length: 16 residues. The V and J ends lost 0 bases and 0 bases respectively, with 9 bases between them. The germline V gene has CDR1 LNHNV and CDR2 YYDKDF (reference sequence). The CDR3 DNA reads TGTGCCACCAGCAGAGATTATGGCGGTAGCAATCAGCCCCAGCATTTT. It yields the protein CATSRDYGGSNQPQHF.

The rearrangement uses TRBV7-9 and TRBJ2-7; perhaps TRBD1 as D (5 bases). The V gene's germline CDR1 is SEHNR and CDR2 FQNEAQ (reference sequence). The CDR3 is 12 amino acids. With 6 bases removed from V and 12 bases from J, the gap between germline ends came to 18 bases. CDR3: CASSSTADDLYF. Written as DNA, the CDR3 is TGTGCCAGCAGTTCGACAGCCGACGATCTGTACTTC.

The V and J genes are TRBV5-1 and TRBJ2-1, with a weak D call TRBD1 (5 bases). The CDR3 is 17 residues long. Per the germline V gene, CDR1 is SGHRS and CDR2 is YFSETQ. The germline V and J ends were trimmed by 3 bases and 3 bases, with 19 bases remaining between them. CDR3 loop: CASSSGMTVPNYNEQFF. Here the CDR3 DNA reads TGCGCCAGCAGCTCTGGGATGACAGTACCGAACTACAATGAGCAGTTCTTC. The variable domain in full, with the rest retrieved from reference TRBV5-1 and TRBJ2-1, is KAGVTQTPRYLIKTRGQQVTLSCSPISGHRSVSWYQQTPGQGLQFLFEYFSETQRNKGNFPGRFSGRQFSNSRSEMNVSTLELGDSALYLCASSSGMTVPNYNEQFFGPGTRLTVL.

V gene TRBV28 combines with J gene TRBJ2-3; TRBD1 matches at 7 bases. Germline loops: CDR1 MDHEN, CDR2 SYDVKM. This CDR3 region has 12 residues. The V and J ends lost 5 bases and 12 bases, in that order; junction bases with no gene match: 8. The CDR3 loop is CASSLRQGAQYF. In DNA, the CDR3 is TGTGCCAGCAGTCTAAGACAGGGAGCACAGTATTTT.

As for this clone: One junction end does not reproduce the germline sequence, and a read error may be involved. J is TRBJ2-1 and V is TRBV7-7; TRBD1 matches 8 bases. This CDR3 has 14 amino acids. Germline CDR1 is SSHAT and CDR2 is FNYEAQ (reference sequence). CDR3 DNA: TGTGCTAGCAGCGCGCAGGGGGCGTACAATGAGCAGTTCTTC. This sequence encodes CASSAQGAYNEQFF.

The rearrangement links TRBV28 to TRBJ1-2, with D possibly matching TRBD1 (5 bases). V gave up 5 bases and J gave up 3 bases, with 13 bases separating them. Germline loops: CDR1 MDHEN, CDR2 SYDVKM. CDR3 length: 14 amino acids. The CDR3 nucleotides read TGTGCCAGCAGTCCAGGTCAGGGCTACTATGGCTACACCTTC. Its protein is CASSPGQGYYGYTF.

V gene TRBV6-2 or TRBV6-3 combines with J gene TRBJ2-7; D may be TRBD2 (5 bases). Trimming stripped 5 bases from V and 2 bases from J, with 10 bases between. Looked up from germline, CDR1 is MNHEY and CDR2 is SVGEGT. The CDR3 is made up of 13 amino acids. The CDR3 region has the DNA TGTGCCAGCAGTGCCTGGCGGGCCTACGAGCAGTACTTC. It codes for CASSAWRAYEQYF.